These 17 T cell receptor beta chains originate from one sample sequenced in a study of T cells in localized non-small cell lung cancer. TCRdb keeps only in-frame clones here, not all; method: immunoSEQ multiplex PCR. The table shows 30,000 to 35,000 clones, with about 90% occurring only once. The material sequenced was peripheral blood, taken before any cancer treatment. These receptors originate from a woman aged 35-70 years with stage I lung adenocarcinoma.

The chain combines TRBV11-2 with TRBJ2-2; 11 bases match TRBD2. Germline CDR1 and CDR2: SGHAT and FQNNGV. With 5 bases clipped from V and 4 bases from J, the junction kept 6 bases outside the gene matches. This CDR3 region has 16 residues. In DNA form, the CDR3 reads TGTGCCAGCAGCCTCCTGACTAGCGGGGCCACCGGGGAGCTGTTTTTT. Translation gives CASSLLTSGATGELFF. The whole variable domain, remainder taken from reference TRBV11-2 and TRBJ2-2, is EAGVAQSPRYKIIEKRQSVAFWCNPISGHATLYWYQQILGQGPKLLIQFQNNGVVDDSQLPKDRFSAERLKGVDSTLKIQPAKLEDSAVYLCASSLLTSGATGELFFGEGSRLTVL.

This chain links TRBV7-8 with TRBJ1-5; 8 nucleotides agree with TRBD1. CDR1 and CDR2 from the germline V gene are SGHVS and FQNEAQ. The J segment lost 4 bases and the V segment lost 5 bases, leaving 4 bases of the junction unmatched. The CDR3 contains 14 residues. In DNA, the CDR3 is TGTGCCAGCAGCGGACAGGGTGGAAATCAGCCCCAGCATTTT. Encoded protein: CASSGQGGNQPQHF.

The chain combines TRBV9 with TRBJ1-1; D not certain. Trimming shortened V by 0 bases and J by 3 bases, and 18 bases separated the two germline ends. The germline CDR1 and CDR2 sequences are SGDLS and YYNGEE. The CDR3 contains 17 residues. CDR3 DNA: TGTGCCAGCAGCGTAGATGGCAGCTTGAAAAGTGACACTGAAGCTTTCTTT. This gives the protein CASSVDGSLKSDTEAFF.

This sequence joins TRBV28 and TRBJ1-4, with 7 bases identical to TRBD1. This CDR3 spans 18 amino acids. J gave up 3 bases and V 6 bases, and 16 bases lay outside the gene matches. Per the germline V gene, CDR1 is MDHEN and CDR2 is SYDVKM. The CDR3 sequence: CASSHRGKRVAANEKLFF. CDR3 bases: TGTGCCAGCAGCCACAGGGGAAAGAGGGTGGCGGCTAATGAAAAACTGTTTTTT.

This chain links TRBV7-9 with TRBJ2-7; D call uncertain. Trimming took off 3 bases at V and 3 bases at J, with 9 bases between the two ends. In germline, CDR1 is SEHNR, CDR2 FQNEAQ (reference sequence). This CDR3 comprises 13 residues. CDR3 DNA sequence: TGTGCCAGCAGCTTGGGTAGTCTCTACGAGCAGTACTTC. Translating it yields CASSLGSLYEQYF. Filled out from reference TRBV7-9 and TRBJ2-7, the complete variable domain reads DTGVSQNPRHKITKRGQNVTFRCDPISEHNRLYWYRQTLGQGPEFLTYFQNEAQLEKSRLLSDRFSAERPKGSFSTLEIQRTEQGDSAMYLCASSLGSLYEQYFGPGTRLTVT.

The rearrangement joins TRBV7-3 to TRBJ2-3; D may be TRBD2 (5 bases). The CDR3 has 15 residues. Germline CDR1 reads SGHTA; CDR2 reads FQGTGA. The V gene lost 2 bases and the J gene lost 3 bases, with 12 bases spanning the gap. The CDR3 DNA reads as TGTGCCAGCAGCTTAGGGCAGCGGAGGACAGATACGCAGTATTTT. This translates into CASSLGQRRTDTQYF.

The chain uses TRBV7-7 and TRBJ2-5; D not certain. CDR3 length equals 14 residues. Germline values: CDR1 SSHAT, CDR2 FNYEAQ (reference sequence). Deletions cut 5 bases from V and 5 bases from J, with 15 bases between. This CDR3 is CASSPQSLAETQYF. The CDR3 nucleotides read TGTGCCAGCAGCCCACAGTCGCTCGCGGAGACCCAGTACTTC.

The chain joins TRBV4-3 to TRBJ2-3; the D is unclear. The CDR3 has 16 amino acids. V was pared by 0 bases and J by 2 bases, with 12 bases between. Germline V lookup: CDR1 LGHNA, CDR2 YSLEER. The CDR3 nucleotides read TGCGCCAGCAGCCAAGAGGTCACCTGGGCCACAGATACGCAGTATTTT. It specifies CASSQEVTWATDTQYF.

The rearrangement uses TRBV9 and TRBJ1-4; D gene unclear. This CDR3 contains 16 residues. Germline V gene sequence: CDR1 SGDLS, CDR2 YYNGEE. The germline V and J ends were trimmed by 5 bases and 12 bases, with 26 bases remaining between them. CDR3 loop: CASRRGSGSYDEQLFF. The CDR3 DNA is TGTGCCAGCAGAAGAGGTTCTGGCAGCTATGATGAGCAACTGTTTTTT.

The chain carries TRBV18 and TRBJ1-3; 7 nucleotides align to TRBD1. This CDR3 has 16 residues. CDR1 and CDR2 from the germline V gene are KGHSH and LQKENI. Unmatched junction bases numbered 8, after V lost 2 bases and J lost 4 bases. The CDR3 nucleotides are TGTGCCAGCTCACCAGGAGGGGGCGCCTCGGGAAACACCATATATTTT. Encoded protein: CASSPGGGASGNTIYF.

V gene TRBV18 combines with J gene TRBJ2-3; 11 bases fit TRBD2. Trimming at V came to 5 bases and at J to 1 base, leaving 5 bases not matched to a gene. CDR1 and CDR2 from the germline V gene are KGHSH and LQKENI. This CDR3 spans 16 amino acids. CDR3: CASSERTSGRTDTQYF. DNA of the CDR3: TGTGCCAGCTCAGAGAGGACTAGCGGGCGCACAGATACGCAGTATTTT.

V usage is TRBV12-5 and J usage is TRBJ2-2; a weak D match, TRBD1 (5 bases). Germline V lookup: CDR1 LGHNT, CDR2 FRNRAP. The CDR3 has 14 amino acids. Trimming removed 4 bases from V and 6 bases from J, with 12 bases in between. The CDR3, as DNA: TGTGCTAGTGGTTCACAGCAGGGTTCCGGGGAGCTGTTTTTT. Its translation: CASGSQQGSGELFF.

V is TRBV27 and J is TRBJ1-4; 9 bases map to TRBD1. The CDR3 runs to 17 residues. Per germline, CDR1 MNHEY and CDR2 SMNVEV (reference sequence). V shed 0 bases, J shed 7 bases, and the junction held 9 bases outside the gene matches. The CDR3 loop is CASSLSPPGTGSEKLFF. DNA for the CDR3: TGTGCCAGCAGTTTATCCCCTCCCGGGACAGGGAGTGAAAAACTGTTTTTT. Combining the CDR3 with reference TRBV27 and TRBJ1-4 gives the whole variable domain EAQVTQNPRYLITVTGKKLTVTCSQNMNHEYMSWYRQDPGLGLRQIYYSMNVEVTDKGDVPEGYKVSRKEKRNFPLILESPSPNQTSLYFCASSLSPPGTGSEKLFFGSGTQLSVL.

This clone has only one observation. The chain links TRBV7-2 to TRBJ2-5; D gene uncertain. Trimming cost V 5 bases and J 3 bases, with 7 bases left between them. Per germline, CDR1 SGHTA and CDR2 FQGNSA. This CDR3 spans 12 amino acids. The CDR3 spells CASSIQEETQYF. The CDR3, as DNA: TGTGCCAGCAGCATACAAGAAGAGACCCAGTACTTC.

J is TRBJ2-7 and V is TRBV19; 7 bases line up with TRBD2. Germline lookup yields CDR1 LNHDA and CDR2 SQIVND (reference sequence). The CDR3 sequence is 12 residues long. V lost 9 bases, J lost 4 bases, and 6 bases stayed unmatched. This CDR3 is CASGASGYEQYF. The DNA of the CDR3 is TGTGCCAGCGGGGCTAGCGGATACGAGCAGTACTTC.

The chain has TRBV4-3 and TRBJ2-7, with D tentatively TRBD1 (6 bases). The CDR3 sequence is 16 residues long. The germline V gene has CDR1 LGHNA and CDR2 YSLEER. Trimming pared 0 bases from V and 3 bases from J, leaving 15 bases between. In DNA form, the CDR3 reads TGCGCCAGCAGCCAAGATAAAGGGGGAAGAGGCTACGAGCAGTACTTC. Its translation is CASSQDKGGRGYEQYF.

This clone was observed once. This chain joins TRBV7-9 and TRBJ2-3; D not certain. The CDR3 totals 13 residues. Trimming pared 4 bases from V and 3 bases from J, leaving 8 bases between. Germline loops: CDR1 SEHNR, CDR2 FQNEAQ (reference sequence). DNA for the CDR3: TGTGCCAGCAGCTCCCAGTTAACAGATACGCAGTATTTT. Translation gives CASSSQLTDTQYF.